This T cell receptor beta chain was sequenced in a study of HIV-infected patients and healthy controls. TCRdb fed the 5' RACE reads into MiXCR, producing one record per CDR3 protein. The sample contains some 70,000 distinct CDR3 sequences, roughly 21% of which appear only once. Germline-derived CDR1 and CDR2 are PRHDT and FYEKMQ (reference sequence). The CDR3 has 16 residues. V lost 3 bases and J lost 8; bases outside the gene matches: 10. What was sequenced was CD4+ T cells from blood. J is TRBJ2-1 and V is TRBV13; 10 bases match TRBD2. This TCR derives from a human donor in good health. This chain's CDR3 is CASSLVKRGGVDEQFF. The CDR3 DNA is TGTGCCAGCAGCTTGGTTAAGCGGGGGGGCGTCGATGAGCAGTTCTTC.